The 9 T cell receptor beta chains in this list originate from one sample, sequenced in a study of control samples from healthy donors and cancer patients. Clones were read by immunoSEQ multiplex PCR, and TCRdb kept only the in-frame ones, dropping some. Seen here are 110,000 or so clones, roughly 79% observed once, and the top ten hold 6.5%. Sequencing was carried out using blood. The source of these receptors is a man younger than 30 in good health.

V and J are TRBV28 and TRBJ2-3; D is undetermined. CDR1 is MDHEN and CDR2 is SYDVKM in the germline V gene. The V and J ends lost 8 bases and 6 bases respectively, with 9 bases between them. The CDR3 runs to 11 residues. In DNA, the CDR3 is TGTGCCAGCCGCAACCCGGATACGCAGTATTTT. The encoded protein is CASRNPDTQYF.

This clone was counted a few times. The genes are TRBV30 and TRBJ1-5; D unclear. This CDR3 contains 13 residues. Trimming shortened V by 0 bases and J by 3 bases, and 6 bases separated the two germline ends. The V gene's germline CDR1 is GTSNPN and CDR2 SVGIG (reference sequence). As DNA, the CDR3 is TGTGCCTGGAGTGTACAGTCCAATCAGCCCCAGCATTTT. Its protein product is CAWSVQSNQPQHF. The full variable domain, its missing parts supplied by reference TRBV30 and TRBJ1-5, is SQTIHQWPATLVQPVGSPLSLECTVEGTSNPNLYWYRQAAGRGLQLLFYSVGIGQISSEVPQNLSASRPQDRQFILSSKKLLLSDSGFYLCAWSVQSNQPQHFGDGTRLSIL.

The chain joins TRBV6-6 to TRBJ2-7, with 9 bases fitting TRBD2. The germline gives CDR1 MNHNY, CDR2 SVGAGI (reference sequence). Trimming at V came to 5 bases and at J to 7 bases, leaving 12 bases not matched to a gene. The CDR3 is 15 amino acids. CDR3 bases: TGTGCCAGCAGTGGTAGCGGGGGAATGTTGTGGGAGCAGTACGTC. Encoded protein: CASSGSGGMLWEQYV.

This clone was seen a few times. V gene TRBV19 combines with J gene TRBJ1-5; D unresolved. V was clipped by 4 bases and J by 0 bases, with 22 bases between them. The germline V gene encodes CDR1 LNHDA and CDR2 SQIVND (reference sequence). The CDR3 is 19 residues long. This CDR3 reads CASSTKGPMAENSNQPQHF. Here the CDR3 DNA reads TGTGCCAGTAGTACTAAAGGACCCATGGCCGAGAATAGCAATCAGCCCCAGCATTTT.

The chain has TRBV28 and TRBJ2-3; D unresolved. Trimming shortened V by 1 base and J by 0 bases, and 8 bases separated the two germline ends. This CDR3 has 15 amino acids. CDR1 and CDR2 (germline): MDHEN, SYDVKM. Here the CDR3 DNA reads TGTGCCAGCAGTTTATCTGGTACTAGCACAGATACGCAGTATTTT. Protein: CASSLSGTSTDTQYF.

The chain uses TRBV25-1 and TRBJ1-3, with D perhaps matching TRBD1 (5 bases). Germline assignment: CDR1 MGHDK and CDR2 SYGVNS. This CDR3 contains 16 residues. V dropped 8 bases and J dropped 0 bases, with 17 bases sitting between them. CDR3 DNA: TGTGCCAGCCACCTCTCGGGGCAGTTCTCTGGAAACACCATATATTTT. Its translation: CASHLSGQFSGNTIYF.

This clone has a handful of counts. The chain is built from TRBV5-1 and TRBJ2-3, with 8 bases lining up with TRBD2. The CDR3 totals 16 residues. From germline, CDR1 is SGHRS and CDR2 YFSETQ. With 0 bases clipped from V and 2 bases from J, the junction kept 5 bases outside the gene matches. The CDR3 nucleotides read TGCGCCAGCAGCTTGGTACTAGCGGATCCCACAGATACGCAGTATTTT. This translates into CASSLVLADPTDTQYF.

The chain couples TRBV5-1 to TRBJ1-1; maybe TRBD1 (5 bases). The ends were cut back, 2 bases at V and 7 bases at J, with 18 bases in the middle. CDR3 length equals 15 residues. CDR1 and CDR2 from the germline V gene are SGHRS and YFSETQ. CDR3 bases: TGCGCCAGCAGCTTTGGCCATACGGGGGAACTTGAAGCTTTCTTT. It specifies CASSFGHTGELEAFF.

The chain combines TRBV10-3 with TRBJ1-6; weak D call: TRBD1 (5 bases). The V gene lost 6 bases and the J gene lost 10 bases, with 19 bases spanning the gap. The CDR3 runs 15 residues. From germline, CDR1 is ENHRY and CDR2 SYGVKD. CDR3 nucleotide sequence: TGTGCCATCAGGATAGACAGCTCCCTAGGGTCACCCCTCCACTTT. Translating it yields CAIRIDSSLGSPLHF.